These T cell receptor beta chains were read from a single sample in a study of CD8 T cells in ankylosing spondylitis. TCRdb reprocessed the 5' RACE reads with MiXCR, giving one entry per CDR3 protein. This sample yields 7,600 or so distinct CDR3 sequences, of which approximately 3% are seen a single time; about 35% belongs to the top ten. The source material was blood, either unsorted or a sorted T cell fraction (not recorded which). The receptors were sampled from a female donor with ankylosing spondylitis or in good health (not recorded which). Each CDR3 is given with its conserved first and last residue. A D gene is named only where the DNA matches it firmly. Where a row states a size, it is once, few, many or the class of an expanded clone; other rows omit it.

d_gene: TRBD2; v_gene: TRBV9; abundance: many; j_gene: TRBJ2-7; CDR3aa: CASSVSSGPPVEQYF; CDR3nt: TGTGCCAGCAGCGTCTCTAGCGGGCCGCCTGTCGAGCAGTACTTC
d_gene: -; v_gene: TRBV9; abundance: medium-sized; j_gene: TRBJ2-1; CDR3aa: CASSAQGGSNEQFF; CDR3nt: TGTGCCAGCAGCGCGCAGGGGGGTAGCAATGAGCAGTTCTTC
d_gene: TRBD1; v_gene: TRBV9; abundance: many; j_gene: TRBJ2-5; CDR3aa: CASSVDREETQYF; CDR3nt: TGTGCCAGCAGCGTCGACAGGGAAGAGACCCAGTACTTC
d_gene: TRBD2; v_gene: TRBV9; abundance: medium-sized; j_gene: TRBJ2-7; CDR3aa: CASSPDGLAGGSYEQYF; CDR3nt: TGTGCCAGCAGCCCCGACGGACTAGCGGGTGGGTCCTACGAGCAGTACTTC
d_gene: -; v_gene: TRBV9; abundance: many; j_gene: TRBJ1-2; CDR3aa: CASSVDGGNGYTF; CDR3nt: TGTGCCAGCAGCGTAGATGGGGGAAATGGCTACACCTTC
d_gene: TRBD1; v_gene: TRBV9; abundance: few; j_gene: TRBJ2-3; CDR3aa: CASSSPDRGLLDTQYF; CDR3nt: TGTGCCAGCAGCTCCCCGGACAGGGGCCTCTTGGATACGCAGTATTTT
d_gene: TRBD2; v_gene: TRBV9; abundance: many; j_gene: TRBJ2-1; CDR3aa: CASSVGGGGSYNEQFF; CDR3nt: TGTGCCAGCAGCGTAGGCGGCGGCGGGAGCTACAATGAGCAGTTCTTC
d_gene: TRBD2; v_gene: TRBV9; abundance: many; j_gene: TRBJ2-2; CDR3aa: CASSVRPSGSIGGELFF; CDR3nt: TGTGCCAGCAGCGTCCGACCTAGCGGGAGTATTGGAGGGGAGCTGTTTTTT
d_gene: -; v_gene: TRBV9; abundance: medium-sized; j_gene: TRBJ2-1; CDR3aa: CASSVGYYNEQFF; CDR3nt: TGTGCCAGCAGCGTAGGATACTACAATGAGCAGTTCTTC
d_gene: -; v_gene: TRBV9; abundance: many; j_gene: TRBJ2-5; CDR3aa: CASSETDVFGETQYF; CDR3nt: TGTGCCAGCAGCGAGACCGACGTCTTTGGGGAGACCCAGTACTTC
d_gene: -; v_gene: TRBV9; abundance: many; j_gene: TRBJ2-7; CDR3aa: CASSVAWQGAYEQYF; CDR3nt: TGTGCCAGCAGCGTAGCGTGGCAGGGAGCGTACGAGCAGTACTTC
d_gene: TRBD1; v_gene: TRBV9; abundance: many; j_gene: TRBJ2-2; CDR3aa: CASSVGGGQAGHGELFF; CDR3nt: TGTGCCAGCAGCGTAGGCGGTGGACAGGCCGGGCACGGGGAGCTGTTTTTT
d_gene: -; v_gene: TRBV9; abundance: many; j_gene: TRBJ2-1; CDR3aa: CASRPGGNSNEQFF; CDR3nt: TGTGCCAGCCGCCCCGGAGGAAACTCTAATGAGCAGTTCTTC
d_gene: -; v_gene: TRBV9; abundance: many; j_gene: TRBJ1-4; CDR3aa: CASSAPDRNEKLFF; CDR3nt: TGTGCCAGCAGCGCACCAGACAGAAATGAAAAACTGTTTTTT
d_gene: -; v_gene: TRBV9; abundance: many; j_gene: TRBJ2-5; CDR3aa: CASSVAGAQETQYF; CDR3nt: TGTGCCAGCAGCGTAGCGGGGGCTCAAGAGACCCAGTACTTC
d_gene: -; v_gene: TRBV9; abundance: many; j_gene: TRBJ2-7; CDR3aa: CASSVGTPGVYEQYF; CDR3nt: TGTGCCAGCAGCGTAGGGACACCTGGGGTCTACGAGCAGTACTTC
d_gene: -; v_gene: TRBV9; abundance: medium-sized; j_gene: TRBJ1-1; CDR3aa: CASSEPGTGDTEAFF; CDR3nt: TGTGCCAGCAGCGAGCCCGGGACGGGCGACACTGAAGCTTTCTTT
d_gene: -; v_gene: TRBV9; abundance: many; j_gene: TRBJ2-5; CDR3aa: CASSVISGETQYF; CDR3nt: TGTGCCAGCAGCGTAATTAGTGGAGAGACCCAGTACTTC
d_gene: -; v_gene: TRBV9; abundance: many; j_gene: TRBJ1-4; CDR3aa: CASSTTGATNEKLFF; CDR3nt: TGTGCCAGCAGTACTACCGGGGCAACTAATGAAAAACTGTTTTTT
d_gene: -; v_gene: TRBV9; abundance: many; j_gene: TRBJ2-4; CDR3aa: CASSPDGAETNIQYF; CDR3nt: TGTGCCAGCAGCCCGGACGGGGCCGAGACGAACATTCAGTACTTC
d_gene: TRBD1; v_gene: TRBV9; abundance: many; j_gene: TRBJ1-2; CDR3aa: CASSGVEQGKAYGYTF; CDR3nt: TGTGCCAGCAGCGGGGTGGAACAGGGGAAAGCCTATGGCTACACCTTC
d_gene: TRBD1; v_gene: TRBV9; abundance: medium-sized; j_gene: TRBJ1-2; CDR3aa: CASSVNTRDSGNYGYTF; CDR3nt: TGTGCCAGCAGCGTAAACACCCGGGACAGCGGAAACTATGGCTACACCTTC
d_gene: -; v_gene: TRBV9; abundance: once; j_gene: TRBJ2-7; CDR3aa: CASSLTGYPYEQYF; CDR3nt: TGTGCCAGCTCTCTCACGGGATACCCCTACGAGCAGTACTTC
d_gene: -; v_gene: TRBV21-1; abundance: many; j_gene: TRBJ2-1; CDR3aa: CASSSRIAGGLDNEQFF; CDR3nt: TGTGCCAGCAGCTCAAGGATAGCGGGGGGGCTAGACAATGAGCAGTTCTTC
d_gene: -; v_gene: TRBV9; abundance: many; j_gene: TRBJ2-1; CDR3aa: CASSDGSSYNEQFF; CDR3nt: TGTGCCAGCAGCGACGGGAGCTCCTACAATGAGCAGTTCTTC
d_gene: -; v_gene: TRBV9; abundance: many; j_gene: TRBJ2-1; CDR3aa: CASSHTPGPSEQFF; CDR3nt: TGTGCCAGCAGCCATACACCGGGACCCAGTGAGCAGTTCTTC
d_gene: -; v_gene: TRBV9; abundance: many; j_gene: TRBJ2-2; CDR3aa: CASSTNARELFF; CDR3nt: TGTGCCAGCAGCACCAATGCTAGGGAGCTGTTTTTT
d_gene: TRBD1; v_gene: TRBV9; abundance: many; j_gene: TRBJ2-1; CDR3aa: CASSEGATSVLYNEQFF; CDR3nt: TGTGCCAGCAGCGAGGGGGCTACCTCTGTACTATACAATGAGCAGTTCTTC
d_gene: -; v_gene: TRBV9; abundance: medium-sized; j_gene: TRBJ2-3; CDR3aa: CASSVEPGIADTQYF; CDR3nt: TGTGCCAGCAGCGTAGAACCGGGAATCGCAGATACGCAGTATTTT
d_gene: TRBD2; v_gene: TRBV9; abundance: many; j_gene: TRBJ2-1; CDR3aa: CASSVAGGVNEQFF; CDR3nt: TGTGCCAGCAGCGTAGCGGGAGGGGTCAATGAGCAGTTCTTC
d_gene: -; v_gene: TRBV9; abundance: many; j_gene: TRBJ2-3; CDR3aa: CASSGEQVTDTQYF; CDR3nt: TGTGCCAGCAGCGGAGAACAGGTCACAGATACGCAGTATTTT
d_gene: -; v_gene: TRBV9; abundance: many; j_gene: TRBJ2-2; CDR3aa: CASSAQNPGELFF; CDR3nt: TGTGCCAGCAGCGCCCAAAATCCCGGGGAGCTGTTTTTT
d_gene: TRBD2; v_gene: TRBV9; abundance: medium-sized; j_gene: TRBJ2-5; CDR3aa: CASSVGRGTTMETQYF; CDR3nt: TGTGCCAGCAGCGTAGGAAGAGGGACTACCATGGAGACCCAGTACTTC
d_gene: -; v_gene: TRBV9; abundance: many; j_gene: TRBJ2-2; CDR3aa: CASSVDGLALNTGELFF; CDR3nt: TGTGCCAGCAGCGTAGATGGCCTAGCATTGAACACCGGGGAGCTGTTTTTT
d_gene: -; v_gene: TRBV9; abundance: many; j_gene: TRBJ2-2; CDR3aa: CASRAAGTGTGELFF; CDR3nt: TGTGCCAGCAGAGCAGCCGGGACCGGCACCGGGGAGCTGTTTTTT
d_gene: -; v_gene: TRBV9; abundance: medium-sized; j_gene: TRBJ1-2; CDR3aa: CASSGGDYGYTF; CDR3nt: TGTGCCAGCAGCGGCGGGGACTATGGCTACACCTTC
d_gene: -; v_gene: TRBV9; abundance: -; j_gene: TRBJ2-5; CDR3aa: CASSPRGEMETQYF; CDR3nt: TGTGCCAGCAGCCCCCGGGGCGAGATGGAGACCCAGTACTTC
d_gene: TRBD1; v_gene: TRBV9; abundance: large; j_gene: TRBJ2-7; CDR3aa: CASSPHKMSGTDHEQYF; CDR3nt: TGTGCCAGCAGCCCCCACAAAATGTCGGGGACAGACCACGAGCAGTACTTC
d_gene: -; v_gene: TRBV23-1; abundance: many; j_gene: TRBJ2-7; CDR3aa: CASSLRGVDEQYF; CDR3nt: TGCGCCAGCAGCCTTAGGGGCGTCGACGAGCAGTACTTC
d_gene: TRBD2; v_gene: TRBV9; abundance: -; j_gene: TRBJ2-7; CDR3aa: CASTVESGRYYEQYF; CDR3nt: TGTGCCAGCACCGTAGAAAGCGGGAGGTACTACGAGCAGTACTTC
d_gene: TRBD1; v_gene: TRBV9; abundance: medium-sized; j_gene: TRBJ2-5; CDR3aa: CASSVEGQGNLWGTQYF; CDR3nt: TGTGCCAGCAGCGTAGAGGGACAGGGGAACCTTTGGGGGACCCAGTACTTC
d_gene: -; v_gene: TRBV9; abundance: many; j_gene: TRBJ1-1; CDR3aa: CASSLSMNTEAFF; CDR3nt: TGTGCCAGCAGCCTATCAATGAACACTGAAGCTTTCTTT
d_gene: TRBD2; v_gene: TRBV9; abundance: many; j_gene: TRBJ2-1; CDR3aa: CASTGGRSSYNEQFF; CDR3nt: TGTGCCAGCACCGGCGGGAGGAGCTCCTACAATGAGCAGTTCTTC
d_gene: TRBD2; v_gene: TRBV9; abundance: many; j_gene: TRBJ2-5; CDR3aa: CASSVVPGLARGTQYF; CDR3nt: TGTGCCAGCAGCGTAGTTCCGGGACTAGCTAGAGGGACCCAGTACTTC
d_gene: -; v_gene: TRBV9; abundance: many; j_gene: TRBJ2-7; CDR3aa: CASSVDGLEQYF; CDR3nt: TGTGCCAGCAGCGTAGACGGGCTTGAGCAGTACTTC
d_gene: -; v_gene: TRBV9; abundance: many; j_gene: TRBJ2-2; CDR3aa: CASSESGANTGELFF; CDR3nt: TGTGCCAGCAGCGAAAGCGGAGCGAACACCGGGGAGCTGTTTTTT
d_gene: TRBD2; v_gene: TRBV9; abundance: many; j_gene: TRBJ2-1; CDR3aa: CASGASGGESSYNEQFF; CDR3nt: TGTGCCAGCGGGGCTAGCGGGGGGGAGAGCTCCTACAATGAGCAGTTCTTC
d_gene: TRBD1; v_gene: TRBV9; abundance: medium-sized; j_gene: TRBJ2-7; CDR3aa: CASSGLGQGALDEQYF; CDR3nt: TGTGCCAGCAGCGGACTCGGACAGGGGGCTCTAGACGAGCAGTACTTC